The 22 T cell receptor beta chains below all came from one sample that was sequenced in a study of shared clonotypes between healthy human individuals (dated by TCRdb to 2020 to 2022). Library preparation employed the immunoSEQ multiplex PCR assay. TCRdb holds this immuneACCESS table with in-frame rearrangements only. Some clones are missing; in checked studies, unresolved V genes explain under half, and the rest has no known cause. The sample table lists roughly 1,500,000 clones, approximately 98.5% of them with a count of one. The ten top clones hold about 0.35% of the sample. Sequencing input: naive CD4+ T cells sorted from blood. This sample's cell subset or site label indicates: CD45RA+ positively selected. Receptors were obtained from a man younger than 40 in good health.

J is TRBJ2-5 and V is TRBV7-6, with 8 bases that match TRBD2. Looked up from germline, CDR1 is SGHVS and CDR2 is FNYEAQ. This CDR3 has 18 amino acids. Trimming at V came to 2 bases and at J to 3 bases, leaving 14 bases not matched to a gene. CDR3 DNA: TGTGCCAGCAGCTTAAACCCGATAGCGGGAAGGTTGAAAGAGACCCAGTACTTC. It is translated as CASSLNPIAGRLKETQYF. Drawing the rest from reference TRBV7-6 and TRBJ2-5, the complete variable domain is GAGVSQSPRYKVTKRGQDVALRCDPISGHVSLYWYRQALGQGPEFLTYFNYEAQQDKSGLPNDRFSAERPEGSISTLTIQRTEQRDSAMYRCASSLNPIAGRLKETQYFGPGTRLLVL.

The J gene is TRBJ1-5, the V gene TRBV5-8; D perhaps matches TRBD1 (5 bases). The CDR3 has 12 amino acids. Trimming took 4 bases from V and 7 from J, leaving 9 bases between them. CDR1 is SGHTS, CDR2 YDEGEE, per germline. The CDR3: CASSLQDQPQHF. The CDR3 region has the DNA TGTGCCAGCAGCCTACAGGACCAGCCCCAGCATTTT.

The V and J genes are TRBV5-1 and TRBJ2-1; D gene uncertain. Germline-derived CDR1 and CDR2 are SGHRS and YFSETQ. This CDR3 is 14 amino acids long. Trimming cost V 0 bases and J 8 bases, with 12 bases left between them. CDR3 nucleotide sequence: TGCGCCAGCAGCTTGGGGAATAGTCACGATGAGCAGTTCTTC. Its protein is CASSLGNSHDEQFF.

The chain links TRBV9 to TRBJ2-2; D may be TRBD2 (5 bases). Per germline, CDR1 SGDLS and CDR2 YYNGEE. The CDR3 runs 17 residues. V lost 0 bases to trimming and J lost 2 bases, with 14 bases between them. Here the CDR3 reads CASSVVLGRGNTGELFF. CDR3 DNA sequence: TGTGCCAGCAGCGTAGTGCTGGGTCGGGGTAACACCGGGGAGCTGTTTTTT. The whole variable domain, remainder taken from reference TRBV9 and TRBJ2-2, is DSGVTQTPKHLITATGQRVTLRCSPRSGDLSVYWYQQSLDQGLQFLIQYYNGEERAKGNILERFSAQQFPDLHSELNLSSLELGDSALYFCASSVVLGRGNTGELFFGEGSRLTVL.

This chain joins TRBV6-1 and TRBJ1-1; D perhaps matches TRBD1 (5 bases). Trimming left V 4 bases short and J 4 bases short, with 16 bases between. From germline, CDR1 is MNHNS and CDR2 SASEGT. This CDR3 region has 15 residues. CDR3 amino acids: CASSARGRSGTEAFF. The CDR3 DNA sequence: TGTGCCAGCAGTGCTAGGGGTAGGTCGGGCACTGAAGCTTTCTTT.

The chain combines TRBV14 with TRBJ2-7; TRBD2 matches 9 bases. Germline loops: CDR1 SGHDN, CDR2 FVKESK. J lost 4 bases, V lost 0 bases, and 7 bases had no gene match. The CDR3 covers 16 residues. The CDR3 loop is CASSQEWAGGTYEQYF. The DNA of the CDR3 is TGTGCCAGCAGCCAAGAGTGGGCGGGAGGGACGTACGAGCAGTACTTC.

The chain carries TRBV7-3 and TRBJ2-1, with 8 bases aligning to TRBD2. Germline lookup yields CDR1 SGHTA and CDR2 FQGTGA. V shed 5 bases and J 10 bases; nucleotides not matched to a gene: 25. The length of the CDR3 is 19 residues. As DNA, the CDR3 is TGTGCCAGCAGCCCCGTAGCGGGATCGGGCCACTGGTACAATGTAGAGCAGTTCTTC. Its translation: CASSPVAGSGHWYNVEQFF.

V usage is TRBV11-2 and J usage is TRBJ2-7; TRBD2 agrees at 10 bases. V dropped 2 bases and J dropped 0; count of bases not matched to a gene: 1. CDR3 length: 15 amino acids. Germline V gene data show CDR1 as SGHAT and CDR2 as FQNNGV. CDR3: CASSLSGRGSYEQYF. The CDR3 nucleotides read TGTGCCAGCAGCTTAAGCGGGAGGGGCTCCTACGAGCAGTACTTC. Filled out from reference TRBV11-2 and TRBJ2-7, the complete variable domain reads EAGVAQSPRYKIIEKRQSVAFWCNPISGHATLYWYQQILGQGPKLLIQFQNNGVVDDSQLPKDRFSAERLKGVDSTLKIQPAKLEDSAVYLCASSLSGRGSYEQYFGPGTRLTVT.

This clone was recorded once. The chain carries TRBV28 and TRBJ1-2; TRBD1 agrees at 9 bases. The J segment lost 0 bases and the V segment lost 2 bases, leaving 7 bases of the junction unmatched. The CDR3 is 17 amino acids. In germline, CDR1 is MDHEN, CDR2 SYDVKM. CDR3 in DNA: TGTGCCAGCAGTTTAAGCGGGACAGGGAATACTAACTATGGCTACACCTTC. This codes for CASSLSGTGNTNYGYTF.

The chain joins TRBV5-4 to TRBJ2-1; TRBD2 matches 12 bases. V lost 5 bases to trimming and J lost 0 bases; unmatched junction nucleotides: 12. The CDR3 covers 19 residues. Germline V gene lookup returns CDR1 SGHNT and CDR2 YYREEE (reference sequence). The CDR3 reads CASRAELAGGPSSYNEQFF. CDR3 DNA sequence: TGTGCCAGCAGAGCAGAACTAGCGGGAGGACCTAGCTCCTACAATGAGCAGTTCTTC.

This rearrangement joins TRBV7-3 to TRBJ2-1; D ambiguous. The V end lost 7 bases, the J end lost 0 bases, and 10 bases lay between the germline ends. Germline loops: CDR1 SGHTA, CDR2 FQGTGA. The CDR3 extends over 14 amino acids. Here the CDR3 reads CASKVGGSYNEQFF. CDR3 in DNA: TGTGCCAGCAAAGTCGGCGGCTCCTACAATGAGCAGTTCTTC.

On this clone itself: The sample holds other DNA sequences that translate to the same CDR3. The CDR3 DNA is TGCGCCAGCGGTCCCGGGGGAAGCACAGATACGCAGTATTTT. Translating it yields CASGPGGSTDTQYF. V usage is TRBV5-1 and J usage is TRBJ2-3, with a tentative D call TRBD2 (6 bases). CDR1 and CDR2 (germline): SGHRS, YFSETQ. Trimming removed 7 bases from V and 0 bases from J, with 12 bases in between. The CDR3 spans 14 residues.

This clone was seen only once. The gene calls are TRBV5-1 and TRBJ2-7; D gene unclear. The CDR3 is 14 residues long. V lost 3 bases and J 6 bases, leaving 16 bases between the germline ends. In germline, CDR1 is SGHRS, CDR2 YFSETQ. CDR3 residues: CASSSPGLLSEQYF. CDR3 bases: TGCGCCAGCAGCTCCCCGGGCCTATTAAGCGAGCAGTACTTC.

This chain connects TRBV14 to TRBJ1-2, with D unclear. Trimming pared 1 base from V and 5 bases from J, leaving 8 bases between. CDR3 size: 13 residues. Germline-derived CDR1 and CDR2 are SGHDN and FVKESK. The CDR3 is CASSQGFQYGYTF. CDR3 coding DNA: TGTGCCAGCAGCCAAGGGTTTCAATATGGCTACACCTTC.

The rearrangement links TRBV5-1 to TRBJ1-2; the D is unclear. Germline-derived CDR1 and CDR2 are SGHRS and YFSETQ. V dropped 4 bases and J dropped 5 bases, with 18 bases sitting between them. The CDR3 runs 15 residues. CDR3 region: CASSPAAFSLYGYTF. DNA of the CDR3: TGCGCCAGCAGCCCAGCGGCGTTCTCTTTGTATGGCTACACCTTC.

The gene calls are TRBV10-3 and TRBJ2-7, with 9 bases fitting TRBD2. The CDR3 length is 15 residues. The germline V gene has CDR1 ENHRY and CDR2 SYGVKD. After removal of 1 base from V and 5 bases from J, the junction contained 6 bases not matched to a gene. The DNA for the CDR3 is TGTGCCATCAGTGAGTGGGAGCGGGAGGCGAACGAGCAGTACTTC. Translation: CAISEWEREANEQYF.

The CDR3: CASSHDGNTGELFF. The CDR3 bases are TGTGCCAGCAGCCACGACGGGAACACCGGGGAGCTGTTTTTT. The chain carries TRBV7-9 and TRBJ2-2; D not resolved. This CDR3 is built from 14 residues. The V and J ends lost 5 bases and 1 base respectively, with 8 bases between them. Germline-derived CDR1 and CDR2 are SEHNR and FQNEAQ (reference sequence).

The genes are TRBV29-1 and TRBJ2-2; 8 bases are a match to TRBD1. After removal of 4 bases from V and 5 bases from J, the junction contained 6 bases not matched to a gene. Germline CDR1 is SQVTM and CDR2 is ANQGSEA. This CDR3 has 14 residues. CDR3: CSVAETGVTGELFF. CDR3 DNA sequence: TGCAGCGTTGCTGAGACAGGGGTAACCGGGGAGCTGTTTTTT.

This clone was seen a single time. This sequence joins TRBV14 and TRBJ2-6; D is unclear. The CDR3 is 15 amino acids. V lost 1 base to trimming and J lost 5 bases, with 9 bases between them. Germline CDR1 and CDR2: SGHDN and FVKESK. CDR3 coding DNA: TGTGCCAGCAGCCAAGGTGGAGTCTGGGCCAACGTCCTGACTTTC. It translates to CASSQGGVWANVLTF.

Remarks on this clone: Other DNA sequences in the same sample also yield this CDR3. This chain links TRBV5-1 with TRBJ1-1, with unresolved D. V was pared by 4 bases and J by 1 base, with 8 bases between. CDR3 length: 13 amino acids. Per germline, CDR1 SGHRS and CDR2 YFSETQ. The chain's CDR3 is CASSPDPNTEAFF. In DNA form, the CDR3 reads TGCGCCAGCAGCCCTGACCCGAACACTGAAGCTTTCTTT.

A word on this clone: One end of the junction does not line up with germline, which may come from a read error. This chain joins TRBV7-8 and TRBJ2-5; D is perhaps TRBD2 (6 bases). The V gene's germline CDR1 is SGHVS and CDR2 FQNEAQ. The CDR3 is made up of 17 amino acids. CDR3 amino acids: CASSLGSGLTGQKTQYF. The CDR3 coding sequence is TGTGCCAGCAGCTTAGGTAGCGGCCTAACGGGCCAAAAGACCCAGTACTTC.

The V and J genes are TRBV5-1 and TRBJ2-7, with TRBD2 matching 12 bases. The CDR3 length is 17 residues. The V segment lost 5 bases and the J segment 0 bases; nucleotides outside the gene matches: 9. Germline V CDR1 and CDR2: SGHRS, YFSETQ. The CDR3 bases are TGCGCCAGCAGTAAACTAGCGGGAGGACAGAGCTCCTACGAGCAGTACTTC. It is translated as CASSKLAGGQSSYEQYF.